This T cell receptor (beta chain) was sequenced for a study of T cell responses to AZD1222 COVID-19 vaccine. Whole-study results and caveats: Baseline seropositivity characterized only six AZD1222 recipients. Researchers took repertoire samples only after the peak T cell response had come. The donor group comprised mostly white British people and more females; the analysis possibly underestimated clonal diversity. Regions 160-218 and 743-854 held dominance among vaccine-associated CD4 TCRs, which spanned spike.

The method was immunoSEQ multiplex PCR; TCRdb's version includes in-frame clones alone and lacks a portion of them. The profile shows just under 150,000 clones, over 75% of them singletons. The ends were cut back, 3 bases at V and 7 bases at J, with 22 bases in the middle. The CDR3 runs 17 residues. Germline CDR1 SGHNT, CDR2 YENEEA. Worth noting for this clone: Antigen: not known.

Material: peripheral blood, obtained 28 days after the second dose of the MenACWY control vaccine. The TCR comes from an adult who received the MenACWY meningococcal vaccine as a control. The V gene is TRBV11-3, the J gene TRBJ2-1; D perhaps matches TRBD2 (6 bases). The CDR3 DNA reads as TGTGCCAGCAGCTTCCTTCCGCCCCGGGACTCTGGGAATGAGCAGTTCTTC. It codes for CASSFLPPRDSGNEQFF.